This TCR beta chain was documented in a study of CXCR3-negative and CXCR3-positive naive CD8 T cells. The study made its TRB cDNA libraries by 5' RACE, adding UMI labels. From the 5' RACE reads, TCRdb lists one entry per CDR3 protein and no DNA. This table lists around 160,000 distinct CDR3 sequences. The study's findings and limits: Naive cells used TRBV-TRBJ genes in much the same way whether CXCR3-negative or CXCR3-positive; memory cells did not. CXCR3-positive naive cells had TRB CDR3s that were more hydrophobic than CXCR3-negative naive cells had.

Germline values: CDR1 LGHNA, CDR2 YSLEER. This CDR3 is built from 17 residues. Turning to this clonotype: The antigen is undetermined.

The TCR sequence derives from a human donor in good health. Some clones in this sample may be carry-over from other donors' samples. This sequence joins TRBV4-3 and TRBJ1-1. Specimen: naive CXCR3+ CD8+ T cells from blood. This sample's subset: CD45RO-CCR7+CD27+CD95- naive CD8+ T cells expressing CXCR3 (TNR3+). CDR3: CASSQAFPDLLDTEAFF.